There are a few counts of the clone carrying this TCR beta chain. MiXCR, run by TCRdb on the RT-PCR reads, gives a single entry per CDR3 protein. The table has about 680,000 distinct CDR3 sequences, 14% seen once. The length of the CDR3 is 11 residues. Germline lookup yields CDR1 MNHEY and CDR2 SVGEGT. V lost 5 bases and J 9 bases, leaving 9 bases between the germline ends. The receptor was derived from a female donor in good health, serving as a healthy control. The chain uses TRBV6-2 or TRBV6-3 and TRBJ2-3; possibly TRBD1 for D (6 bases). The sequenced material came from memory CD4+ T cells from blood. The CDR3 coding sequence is TGTGCCAGCAGTGACAGGTTGACGCAGTATTTT. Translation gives CASSDRLTQYF.